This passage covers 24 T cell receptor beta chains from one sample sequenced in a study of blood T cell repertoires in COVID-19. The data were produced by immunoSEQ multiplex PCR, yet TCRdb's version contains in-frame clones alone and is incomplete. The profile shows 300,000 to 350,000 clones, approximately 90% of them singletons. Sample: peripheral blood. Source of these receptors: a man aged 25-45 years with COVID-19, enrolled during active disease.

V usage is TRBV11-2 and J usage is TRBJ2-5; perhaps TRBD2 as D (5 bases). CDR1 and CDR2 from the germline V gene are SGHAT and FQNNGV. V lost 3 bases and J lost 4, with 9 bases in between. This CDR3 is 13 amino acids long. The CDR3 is CASSFSEGETQYF. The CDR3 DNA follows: TGTGCCAGCAGCTTTAGTGAGGGAGAGACCCAGTACTTC.

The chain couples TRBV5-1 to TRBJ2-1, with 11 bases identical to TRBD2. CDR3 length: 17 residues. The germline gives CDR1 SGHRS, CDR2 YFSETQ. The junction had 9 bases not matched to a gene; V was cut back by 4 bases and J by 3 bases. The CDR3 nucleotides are TGCGCCAGCAGCCCAACACTAGGGACTAGCGGCTACAATGAGCAGTTCTTC. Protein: CASSPTLGTSGYNEQFF.

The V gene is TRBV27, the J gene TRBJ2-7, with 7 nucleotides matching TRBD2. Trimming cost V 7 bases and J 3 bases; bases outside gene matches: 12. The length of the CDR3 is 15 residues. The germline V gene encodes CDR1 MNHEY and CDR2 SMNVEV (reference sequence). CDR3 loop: CASKRGTNLVYEQYF. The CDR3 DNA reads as TGTGCCAGCAAGAGAGGGACTAATCTAGTCTACGAGCAGTACTTC.

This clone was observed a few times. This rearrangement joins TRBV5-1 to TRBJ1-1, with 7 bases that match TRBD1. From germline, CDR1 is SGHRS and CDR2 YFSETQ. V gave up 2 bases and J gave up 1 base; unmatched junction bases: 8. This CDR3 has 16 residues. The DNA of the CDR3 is TGCGCCAGCAGCTTAGGTCCGACAGGGTCGAACACTGAAGCTTTCTTT. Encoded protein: CASSLGPTGSNTEAFF.

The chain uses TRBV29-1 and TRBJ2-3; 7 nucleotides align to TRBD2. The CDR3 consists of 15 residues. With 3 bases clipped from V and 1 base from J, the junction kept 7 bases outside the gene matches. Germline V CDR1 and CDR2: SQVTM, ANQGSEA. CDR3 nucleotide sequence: TGCAGCGTTGATTCATTGGGGGGGGGCACAGATACGCAGTATTTT. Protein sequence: CSVDSLGGGTDTQYF.

CDR3 coding DNA: TGCGCCAGCGGCGGCACTAGCGGTTACAATGAGCAGTTCTTC. Protein: CASGGTSGYNEQFF. The chain joins TRBV5-1 to TRBJ2-1; TRBD2 aligns across 8 bases. The CDR3 has 14 amino acids. CDR1 is SGHRS and CDR2 is YFSETQ in the germline V gene. V lost 7 bases to trimming and J lost 4 bases; unmatched junction nucleotides: 7.

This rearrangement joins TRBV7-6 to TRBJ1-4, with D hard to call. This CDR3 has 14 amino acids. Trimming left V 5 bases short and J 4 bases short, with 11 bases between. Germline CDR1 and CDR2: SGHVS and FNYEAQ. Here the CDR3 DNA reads TGTGCCAGCAGCCCGCAGCAGGTTAATGAAAAACTGTTTTTT. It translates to CASSPQQVNEKLFF.

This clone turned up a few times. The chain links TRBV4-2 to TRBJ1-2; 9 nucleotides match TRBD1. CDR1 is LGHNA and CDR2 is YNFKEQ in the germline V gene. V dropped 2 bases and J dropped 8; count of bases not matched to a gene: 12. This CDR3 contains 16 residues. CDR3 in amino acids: CASSQYQGQGIQGYTF. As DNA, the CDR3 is TGTGCCAGCAGCCAATACCAGGGACAGGGAATTCAGGGCTACACCTTC.

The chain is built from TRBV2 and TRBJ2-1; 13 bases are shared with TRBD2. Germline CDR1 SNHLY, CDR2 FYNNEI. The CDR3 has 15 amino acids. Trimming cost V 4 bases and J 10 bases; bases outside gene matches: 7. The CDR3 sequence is CASSGTSGRAEEQFF. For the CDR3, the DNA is TGTGCCAGCAGTGGTACTAGCGGGAGGGCCGAAGAGCAGTTCTTC.

The CDR3 is CASSQPDRGGSGANVLTF. CDR3 nucleotides: TGCGCCAGCAGCCAGCCGGACAGGGGCGGCTCTGGGGCCAACGTCCTGACTTTC. This chain joins TRBV4-1 and TRBJ2-6; 9 positions agree with TRBD1. Looked up from germline, CDR1 is MGHRA and CDR2 is YSYEKL. Trimming removed 3 bases from V and 0 bases from J; junction bases left unmatched: 6. The CDR3 has 18 residues.

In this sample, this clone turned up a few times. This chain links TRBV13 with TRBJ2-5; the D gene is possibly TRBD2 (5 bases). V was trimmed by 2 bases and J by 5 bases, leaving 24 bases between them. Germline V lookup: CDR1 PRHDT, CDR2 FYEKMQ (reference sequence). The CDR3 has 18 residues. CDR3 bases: TGTGCCAGCAGCTTAACGGGGTTCAGGTTATCCCTAGAGGAGACCCAGTACTTC. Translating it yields CASSLTGFRLSLEETQYF.

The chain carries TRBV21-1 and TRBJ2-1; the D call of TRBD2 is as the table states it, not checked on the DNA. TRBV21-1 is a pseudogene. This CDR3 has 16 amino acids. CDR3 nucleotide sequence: TGTGCCAGCATCCAAAGCTCTAGCGGGAGTTACAATGAGCAGTTCTTC. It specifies CASIQSSSGSYNEQFF.

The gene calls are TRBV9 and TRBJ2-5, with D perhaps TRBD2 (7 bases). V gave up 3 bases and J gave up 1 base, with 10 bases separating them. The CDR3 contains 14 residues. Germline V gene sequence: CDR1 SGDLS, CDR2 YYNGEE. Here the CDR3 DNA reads TGTGCCAGCAGCGCCGGGGGGCTCCAAGAGACCCAGTACTTC. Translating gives CASSAGGLQETQYF.

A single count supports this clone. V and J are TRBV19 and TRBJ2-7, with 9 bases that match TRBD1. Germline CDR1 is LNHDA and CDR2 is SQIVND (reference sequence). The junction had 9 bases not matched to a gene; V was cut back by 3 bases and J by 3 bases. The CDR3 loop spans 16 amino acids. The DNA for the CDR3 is TGTGCCAGTAGTATCATGGGACAGGGAGGAATCTACGAGCAGTACTTC. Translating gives CASSIMGQGGIYEQYF.

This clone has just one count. The CDR3 loop is CASQGYRTEAFF. The CDR3 DNA reads TGTGCCAGCCAGGGGTATCGAACTGAAGCTTTCTTT. The rearrangement links TRBV6-5 to TRBJ1-1, with TRBD1 as a possible D gene (6 bases). V dropped 8 bases and J dropped 5 bases, with 12 bases sitting between them. The germline V gene has CDR1 MNHEY and CDR2 SVGAGI. The CDR3 length is 12 residues.

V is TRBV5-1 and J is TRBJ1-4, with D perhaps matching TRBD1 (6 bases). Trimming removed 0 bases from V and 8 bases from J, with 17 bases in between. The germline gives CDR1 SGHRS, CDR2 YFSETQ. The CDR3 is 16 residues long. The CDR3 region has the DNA TGCGCCAGCAGCTTGGGGTTTGGGGGGGCCGAGGAAAAACTGTTTTTT. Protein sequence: CASSLGFGGAEEKLFF.

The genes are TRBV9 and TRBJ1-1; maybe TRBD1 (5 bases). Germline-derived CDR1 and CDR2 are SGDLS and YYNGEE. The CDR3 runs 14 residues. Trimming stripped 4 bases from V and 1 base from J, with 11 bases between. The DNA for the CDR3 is TGTGCCAGCAGCCCTTTAGGACAGAACACTGAAGCTTTCTTT. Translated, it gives CASSPLGQNTEAFF.

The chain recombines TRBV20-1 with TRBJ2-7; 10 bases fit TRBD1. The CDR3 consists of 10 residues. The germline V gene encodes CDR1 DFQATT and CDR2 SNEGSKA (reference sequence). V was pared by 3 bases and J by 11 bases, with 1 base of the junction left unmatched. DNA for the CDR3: TGCAGTGCTAGGGACAGGGGGGAGTACTTC. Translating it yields CSARDRGEYF.

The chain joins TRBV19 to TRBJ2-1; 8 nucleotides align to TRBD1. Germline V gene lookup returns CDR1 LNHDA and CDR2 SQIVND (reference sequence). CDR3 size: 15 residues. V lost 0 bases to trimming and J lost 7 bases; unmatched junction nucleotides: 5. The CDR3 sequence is CASSIDRGPRNEQFF. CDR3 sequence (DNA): TGTGCCAGTAGTATAGACAGGGGGCCTCGTAATGAGCAGTTCTTC.

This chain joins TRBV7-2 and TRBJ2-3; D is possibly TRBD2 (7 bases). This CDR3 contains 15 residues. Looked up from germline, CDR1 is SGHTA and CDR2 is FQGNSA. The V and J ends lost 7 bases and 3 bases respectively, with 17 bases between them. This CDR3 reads CASTSGEGGTDTQYF. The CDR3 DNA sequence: TGTGCCAGCACCTCGGGGGAGGGGGGGACAGATACGCAGTATTTT.

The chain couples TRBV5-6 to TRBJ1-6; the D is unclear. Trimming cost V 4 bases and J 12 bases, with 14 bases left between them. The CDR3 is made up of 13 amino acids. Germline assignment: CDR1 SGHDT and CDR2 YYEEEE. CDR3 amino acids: CASSDLGSEPLHF. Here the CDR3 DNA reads TGTGCCAGCAGCGATCTGGGCAGTGAACCCCTCCACTTT. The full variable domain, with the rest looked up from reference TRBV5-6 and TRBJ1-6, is DAGVTQSPTHLIKTRGQQVTLRCSPKSGHDTVSWYQQALGQGPQFIFQYYEEEERQRGNFPDRFSGHQFPNYSSELNVNALLLGDSALYLCASSDLGSEPLHFGNGTRLTVT.

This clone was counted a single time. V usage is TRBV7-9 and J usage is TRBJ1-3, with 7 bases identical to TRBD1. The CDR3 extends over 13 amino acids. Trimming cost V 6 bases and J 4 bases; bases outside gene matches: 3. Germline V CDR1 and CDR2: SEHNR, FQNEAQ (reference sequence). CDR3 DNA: TGTGCCAGCAGACCGACAGGGGGAAACACCATATATTTT. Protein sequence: CASRPTGGNTIYF.

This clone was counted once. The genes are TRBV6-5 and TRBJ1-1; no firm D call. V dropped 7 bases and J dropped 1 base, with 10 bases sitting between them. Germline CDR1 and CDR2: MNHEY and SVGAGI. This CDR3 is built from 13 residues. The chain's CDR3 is CASTVQENTEAFF. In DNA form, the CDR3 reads TGTGCCAGCACCGTGCAGGAGAACACTGAAGCTTTCTTT.

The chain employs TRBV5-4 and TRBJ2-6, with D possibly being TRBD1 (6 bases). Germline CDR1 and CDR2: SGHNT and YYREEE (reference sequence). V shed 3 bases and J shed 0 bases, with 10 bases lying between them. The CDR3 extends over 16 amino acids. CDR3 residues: CASSWDTYSGANVLTF. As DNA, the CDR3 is TGTGCCAGCAGCTGGGACACGTACTCTGGGGCCAACGTCCTGACTTTC.